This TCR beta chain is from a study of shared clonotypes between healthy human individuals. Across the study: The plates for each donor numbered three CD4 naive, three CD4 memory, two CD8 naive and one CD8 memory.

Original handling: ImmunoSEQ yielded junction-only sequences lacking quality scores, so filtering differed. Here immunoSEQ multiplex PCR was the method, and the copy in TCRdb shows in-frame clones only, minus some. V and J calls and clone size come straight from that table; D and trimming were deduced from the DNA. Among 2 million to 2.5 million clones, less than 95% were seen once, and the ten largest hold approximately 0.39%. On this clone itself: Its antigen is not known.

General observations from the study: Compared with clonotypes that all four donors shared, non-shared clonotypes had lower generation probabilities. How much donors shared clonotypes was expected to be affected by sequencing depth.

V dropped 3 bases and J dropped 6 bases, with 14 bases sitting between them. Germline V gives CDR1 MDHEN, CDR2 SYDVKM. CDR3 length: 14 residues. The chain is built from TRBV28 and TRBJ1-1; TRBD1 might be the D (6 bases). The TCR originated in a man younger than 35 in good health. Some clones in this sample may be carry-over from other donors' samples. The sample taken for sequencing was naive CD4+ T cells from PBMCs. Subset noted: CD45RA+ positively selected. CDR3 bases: TGTGCCAGCAGTTTGGCGTGGGGGCGCCCTGAAGCTTTCTTT. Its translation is CASSLAWGRPEAFF.